Reported below is one TCR beta chain. Method: immunoSEQ multiplex PCR; TCRdb's copy keeps in-frame clones and lacks some. The data show 150,000 to 200,000 clones, with 85% seen just once and 0.95% held by the top ten. The source of the sample is a study of blood T cell repertoires in COVID-19. With 0 bases removed from V and 5 bases from J, the gap between germline ends came to 11 bases. The CDR3 totals 16 residues. From germline, CDR1 is SGHTA and CDR2 FQGNSA. The V and J genes are TRBV7-2 and TRBJ1-6; D is unresolved. The sequencing input was peripheral blood. This TCR was sampled from a man aged 55-75 years with COVID-19, enrolled during active disease. The CDR3 bases are TGTGCCAGCAGCTTAGCGTCGGCAGGAAATAATTCACCCCTCCACTTT. As protein: CASSLASAGNNSPLHF. The full variable domain, in which reference TRBV7-2 and TRBJ1-6 provide the parts outside the CDR3, is GAGVSQSPSNKVTEKGKDVELRCDPISGHTALYWYRQSLGQGLEFLIYFQGNSAPDKSGLPSDRFSAERTGGSVSTLTIQRTQQEDSAVYLCASSLASAGNNSPLHFGNGTRLTVT.